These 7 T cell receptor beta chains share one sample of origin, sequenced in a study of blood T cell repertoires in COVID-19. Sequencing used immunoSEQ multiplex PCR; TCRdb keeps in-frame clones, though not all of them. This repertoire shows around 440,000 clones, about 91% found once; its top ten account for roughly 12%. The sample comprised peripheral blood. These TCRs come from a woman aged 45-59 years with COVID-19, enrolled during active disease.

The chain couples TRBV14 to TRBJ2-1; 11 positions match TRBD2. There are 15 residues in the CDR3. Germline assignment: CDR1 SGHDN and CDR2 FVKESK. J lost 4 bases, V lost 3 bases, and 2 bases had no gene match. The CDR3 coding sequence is TGTGCCAGCAGCCACGGGACTAGCGGTTACAATGAGCAGTTCTTC. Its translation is CASSHGTSGYNEQFF.

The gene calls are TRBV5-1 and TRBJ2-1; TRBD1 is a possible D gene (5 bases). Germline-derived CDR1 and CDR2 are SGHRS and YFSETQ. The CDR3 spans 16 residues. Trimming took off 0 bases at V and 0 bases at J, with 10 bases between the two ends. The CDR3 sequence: CASSLAPQDSYNEQFF. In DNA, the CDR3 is TGCGCCAGCAGCTTGGCTCCACAGGACTCCTACAATGAGCAGTTCTTC. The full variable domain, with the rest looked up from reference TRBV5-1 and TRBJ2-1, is KAGVTQTPRYLIKTRGQQVTLSCSPISGHRSVSWYQQTPGQGLQFLFEYFSETQRNKGNFPGRFSGRQFSNSRSEMNVSTLELGDSALYLCASSLAPQDSYNEQFFGPGTRLTVL.

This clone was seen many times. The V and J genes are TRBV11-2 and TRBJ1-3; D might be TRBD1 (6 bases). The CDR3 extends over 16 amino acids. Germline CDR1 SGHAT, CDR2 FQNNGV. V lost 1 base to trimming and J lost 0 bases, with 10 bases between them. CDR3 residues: CASSLGRQVSGNTIYF. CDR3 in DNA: TGTGCCAGCAGCTTAGGGCGACAGGTCTCTGGAAACACCATATATTTT.

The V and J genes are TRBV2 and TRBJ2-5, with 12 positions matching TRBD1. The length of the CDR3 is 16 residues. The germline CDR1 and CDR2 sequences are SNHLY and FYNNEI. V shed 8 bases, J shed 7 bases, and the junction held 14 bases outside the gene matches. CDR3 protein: CASGSPGQGAGGTQYF. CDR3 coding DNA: TGTGCCAGCGGAAGCCCGGGACAGGGGGCGGGTGGGACCCAGTACTTC.

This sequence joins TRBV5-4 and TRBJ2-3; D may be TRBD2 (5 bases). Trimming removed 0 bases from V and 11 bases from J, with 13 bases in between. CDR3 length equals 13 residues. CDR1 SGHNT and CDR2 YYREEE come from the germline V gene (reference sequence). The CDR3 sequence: CASSLELGIVQYF. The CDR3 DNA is TGTGCCAGCAGCTTGGAACTAGGAATTGTGCAGTATTTT.

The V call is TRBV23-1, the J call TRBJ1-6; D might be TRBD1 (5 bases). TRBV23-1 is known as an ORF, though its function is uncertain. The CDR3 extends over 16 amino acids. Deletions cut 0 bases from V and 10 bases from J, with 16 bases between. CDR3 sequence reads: CASSQSKGVRGSPLHF. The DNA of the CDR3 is TGCGCCAGCAGTCAATCGAAAGGGGTAAGGGGATCACCCCTCCACTTT.

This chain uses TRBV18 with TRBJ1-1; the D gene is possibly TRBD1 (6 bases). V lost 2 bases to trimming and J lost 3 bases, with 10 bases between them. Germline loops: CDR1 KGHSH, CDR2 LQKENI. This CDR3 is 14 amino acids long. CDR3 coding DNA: TGTGCCAGCTCACCAGGGGGCGGACACACTGAAGCTTTCTTT. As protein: CASSPGGGHTEAFF.